The sample holds a few counts of the clone carrying this T cell receptor beta chain. Its antigen is still unknown. The 5'RACE method, run with constant-segment primers, produced TCR alpha and TCR beta cDNA libraries (carrying sample barcodes and UMIs). Each CDR3 protein is one row after TCRdb ran MiXCR on the 5' RACE reads. This table holds roughly 250,000 distinct CDR3 sequences, around 15% found once. V gave up 3 bases and J gave up 14 bases, with 23 bases separating them. This CDR3 contains 16 residues. Germline-derived CDR1 and CDR2 are KGHSH and LQKENI. The sample belongs to a study of T-cell memory formation after mild COVID-19. General study findings and limits: Pre-infection memory harbored some responding clones, suggesting cross-reactive memory joined. Whereas later expanders leaned CD4+, clones contracting day 15 to 85 showed a balanced CD4/CD8 makeup. Most CD4+ clones that shrank were in CM and EM, while CD8+ ones turned up in EMRA.

The chain has TRBV18 and TRBJ1-6, with TRBD1 as a possible D gene (5 bases). The source is a man in his late teens or twenties who had mild COVID-19 (a few samples of this study predate the infection). Cell type and time point are not known. The sample comprised PBMCs or a T cell subset sorted from them (not recorded which). Here the CDR3 reads CASSPLGRRTSVALHF. CDR3 coding DNA: TGTGCCAGCTCACCCTTGGGACGACGGACGAGTGTAGCCCTCCACTTT.